The clone carrying this T cell receptor (beta chain) was seen just once. This sample is drawn from a study of shared clonotypes between healthy human individuals. The CDR3 runs to 15 residues. Trimming removed 1 base at V and 1 base at J, with 11 bases between. Germline V CDR1 and CDR2: SGHRS, YFSETQ. The table came from immunoSEQ multiplex PCR; TCRdb's copy has only in-frame clones and leaves some out. The repertoire includes approximately 2.5 million clones, more than 90% of them detected once, and over 0.12% sits in the top ten. The TCR was taken from a man between 18 and 29 years old in good health. This chain links TRBV5-1 with TRBJ1-1, with D possibly being TRBD1 (5 bases). The specimen was naive CD4+ T cells sorted from blood. The sample's subset: CD45RA+ positively selected. This CDR3 reads CASSLWGGANTEAFF. DNA for the CDR3: TGCGCCAGCAGCTTGTGGGGGGGTGCGAACACTGAAGCTTTCTTT.